This is a list of T cell receptor beta chains from one sample in a study of CD8+CD57+ T cells in acquired aplastic anemia. From the reads, TCRdb called clonotypes with MiXCR, one entry per CDR3 protein. The sample includes about 470,000 distinct CDR3 sequences, roughly 34% of them seen just once. The sequenced sample consisted of sorted CD4+, CD8+, or CD8+CD57+ T cells (not recorded which) from PBMCs. The receptors were sampled from a human donor with aplastic anemia. CDR3s include the opening cysteine and the closing phenylalanine or tryptophan. A D gene is named only where the DNA matches it firmly. For some rows the clone size is stated as once, few or many, or as a class when expanded; others skip it.

v_gene: TRBV10-2
abundance: many
d_gene: TRBD1
j_gene: TRBJ2-7
CDR3aa: CASRNRGLIYEQYF
CDR3nt: TGCGCCAGCAGGAACAGGGGGCTTATCTACGAGCAGTACTTC

v_gene: TRBV20-1
abundance: NA
d_gene: NA
j_gene: TRBJ2-5
CDR3aa: CSAPRLDQETQYF
CDR3nt: TGCAGTGCACCGAGACTAGATCAAGAGACCCAGTACTTC

v_gene: TRBV20-1
abundance: NA
d_gene: NA
j_gene: TRBJ1-6
CDR3aa: CSASRGQASPLHF
CDR3nt: TGCAGTGCTTCCCGGGGTCAGGCTTCACCCCTCCACTTT

v_gene: TRBV20-1
abundance: many
d_gene: NA
j_gene: TRBJ2-7
CDR3aa: CSASFGGDSYEQYF
CDR3nt: TGCAGTGCTAGTTTCGGCGGGGACTCATACGAGCAGTACTTC

v_gene: TRBV14
abundance: many
d_gene: NA
j_gene: TRBJ2-3
CDR3aa: CASSQWVGDTQYF
CDR3nt: TGTGCCAGCAGCCAATGGGTTGGGGATACGCAGTATTTT

v_gene: TRBV29-1
abundance: NA
d_gene: NA
j_gene: TRBJ2-7
CDR3aa: CYYSSYNEQYF
CDR3nt: TGCTATTATAGCTCCTACAATGAGCAGTACTTC

v_gene: TRBV10-3
abundance: NA
d_gene: TRBD1
j_gene: TRBJ1-3
CDR3aa: CACRTDRGGNTIYF
CDR3nt: TGTGCCTGCAGGACAGACAGGGGAGGAAACACCATATATTTT

v_gene: TRBV11-2
abundance: many
d_gene: NA
j_gene: TRBJ2-7
CDR3aa: CASSGMTMNEQYF
CDR3nt: TGTGCCAGCAGTGGGATGACAATGAACGAGCAGTACTTC

v_gene: TRBV10-2
abundance: NA
d_gene: TRBD1
j_gene: TRBJ2-7
CDR3aa: CASIGTDHYEQYF
CDR3nt: TGTGCCAGCATAGGGACAGATCACTACGAGCAGTACTTC

v_gene: TRBV5-5
abundance: many
d_gene: NA
j_gene: TRBJ2-7
CDR3aa: CASSLVGQGLYEQYF
CDR3nt: TGTGCCAGCAGCTTGGTGGGGCAGGGCCTCTACGAGCAGTACTTC

v_gene: TRBV9
abundance: NA
d_gene: TRBD1
j_gene: TRBJ1-6
CDR3aa: CASSPLGTGGASDNSPLHF
CDR3nt: TGTGCCAGCTCCCCCTTAGGGACAGGGGGCGCGTCCGATAATTCACCCCTCCACTTT

v_gene: TRBV7-9
abundance: many
d_gene: TRBD2
j_gene: TRBJ2-7
CDR3aa: CASSLPSGTSSYEQYF
CDR3nt: TGTGCCAGCAGCTTACCTAGCGGGACTAGCTCCTACGAGCAGTACTTC

v_gene: TRBV15
abundance: many
d_gene: NA
j_gene: TRBJ1-4
CDR3aa: CATSRDGGRGGEKLFF
CDR3nt: TGTGCCACCAGCAGAGATGGGGGACGCGGAGGAGAAAAACTGTTTTTT

v_gene: TRBV19
abundance: many
d_gene: TRBD1
j_gene: TRBJ1-6
CDR3aa: CASKGRQGPNSPLHF
CDR3nt: TGTGCCAGTAAGGGGAGACAGGGGCCTAATTCACCCCTCCACTTT

v_gene: TRBV14
abundance: NA
d_gene: NA
j_gene: TRBJ1-1
CDR3aa: CASSRNQGVGTEAFF
CDR3nt: TGTGCCAGCAGCCGGAACCAGGGAGTGGGCACTGAAGCTTTCTTT

v_gene: TRBV24-1
abundance: many
d_gene: NA
j_gene: TRBJ2-3
CDR3aa: CATTQGTLEGDTQYF
CDR3nt: TGTGCCACCACCCAAGGGACTTTGGAAGGAGATACGCAGTATTTT

v_gene: TRBV10-1
abundance: many
d_gene: TRBD2
j_gene: TRBJ2-1
CDR3aa: CASSETSGGTYNEQFF
CDR3nt: TGCGCCAGCAGTGAGACTAGCGGGGGGACCTACAATGAGCAGTTCTTC

v_gene: TRBV24-1
abundance: many
d_gene: NA
j_gene: TRBJ1-2
CDR3aa: CATSPRWSDYGYTF
CDR3nt: TGTGCCACCAGTCCGAGGTGGAGTGACTATGGCTACACCTTC

v_gene: TRBV20-1
abundance: NA
d_gene: TRBD2
j_gene: TRBJ2-3
CDR3aa: CSARIAGVIDTQYF
CDR3nt: TGCAGTGCTAGAATAGCGGGAGTTATAGATACGCAGTATTTT

v_gene: TRBV15
abundance: NA
d_gene: NA
j_gene: TRBJ1-2
CDR3aa: CATSAGVGDYGYTF
CDR3nt: TGTGCCACCAGTGCGGGGGTGGGTGATTATGGCTACACCTTC

v_gene: TRBV7-3
abundance: NA
d_gene: NA
j_gene: TRBJ2-3
CDR3aa: CASSLNGIAASTDTQYF
CDR3nt: TGTGCCAGCAGCTTAAATGGAATAGCAGCTAGCACAGATACGCAGTATTTT

v_gene: TRBV24-1
abundance: NA
d_gene: NA
j_gene: TRBJ1-2
CDR3aa: CATSEAAGRWDYGYTF
CDR3nt: TGTGCCACCAGTGAAGCAGCGGGAAGATGGGACTATGGCTACACCTTC

v_gene: TRBV6-1
abundance: few
d_gene: NA
j_gene: TRBJ1-5
CDR3aa: CASQEPGVGNQPQHF
CDR3nt: TGTGCCAGCCAAGAACCAGGGGTGGGGAATCAGCCCCAGCATTTT

v_gene: TRBV20-1
abundance: NA
d_gene: NA
j_gene: TRBJ2-1
CDR3aa: CSAEDLTYNEQFF
CDR3nt: TGCAGTGCCGAGGACTTAACCTACAATGAGCAGTTCTTC

v_gene: TRBV25-1
abundance: many
d_gene: TRBD1
j_gene: TRBJ2-3
CDR3aa: CASSELGDSLGGDTQYF
CDR3nt: TGTGCCAGCAGTGAATTGGGGGACAGTCTGGGCGGAGATACGCAGTATTTT

v_gene: TRBV19
abundance: many
d_gene: NA
j_gene: TRBJ1-5
CDR3aa: CASSWLADQPQHF
CDR3nt: TGTGCCAGTAGCTGGCTAGCGGATCAGCCCCAGCATTTT